Each of the 32 T cell receptor beta chains below was sequenced from the same sample in a study of T cells after yellow fever vaccination. TCRdb reprocessed the 5' RACE reads with MiXCR, giving one entry per CDR3 protein. In the table there are under 100,000 distinct CDR3 sequences, 5.8% of which are singletons. The specimen comprised CD8+ T cells sorted from PBMCs, sampled 10 days after the yellow fever booster vaccination. The receptors come from a young man who received the YFV17D yellow fever vaccine.

This clonotype was counted between two and nine times. The chain links TRBV12-3 or TRBV12-4 to TRBJ2-5, with TRBD1 identical over 9 bases. V lost 5 bases, J lost 1 base, and 8 bases stayed unmatched. CDR3 size: 16 residues. The CDR3 nucleotides read TGTGCCAGCAGTACACGACAGGGGGTCATCCAAGAGACCCAGTACTTC. Encoded protein: CASSTRQGVIQETQYF.

The chain uses TRBV5-6 and TRBJ2-7; 9 nucleotides agree with TRBD2. CDR1 SGHDT and CDR2 YYEEEE come from the germline V gene. Trimming took 2 bases from V and 8 from J; bases not matched to a gene: 11. The CDR3 covers 15 residues. The CDR3 is CASSLYGGGVSQQYV. In nucleotides, the CDR3 is TGTGCCAGCAGCTTATACGGCGGGGGGGTTAGTCAGCAGTACGTC.

The table lists this clonotype with a few counts. The V call is TRBV6-2 or TRBV6-3, the J call TRBJ2-3; D unclear. The CDR3 length is 14 residues. Germline CDR1 and CDR2: MNHEY and SVGEGT. V lost 3 bases and J 4 bases, leaving 11 bases between the germline ends. CDR3 DNA sequence: TGTGCCAGCAGTTATAGGCCAGGTCCAGATACGCAGTATTTT. This encodes CASSYRPGPDTQYF.

This chain uses TRBV7-2 with TRBJ2-1; no firm D call. This CDR3 region has 13 residues. The V end was cut by 5 bases, the J end by 10 bases, with 15 bases between. Germline loops: CDR1 SGHTA, CDR2 FQGNSA. The CDR3: CASSPQPGREQFF. CDR3 sequence (DNA): TGTGCCAGCAGCCCCCAGCCCGGAAGGGAGCAGTTCTTC.

This clonotype was counted a few times. J is TRBJ1-2 and V is TRBV29-1, with D possibly TRBD1 on 5 matching bases. This CDR3 region has 13 residues. Per germline, CDR1 SQVTM and CDR2 ANQGSEA. V shed 7 bases and J shed 6 bases, with 18 bases lying between them. The CDR3 DNA reads TGCAGCGCCAAAATTTCGGGGGTTCATGGCTACACCTTC. It specifies CSAKISGVHGYTF.

This clonotype was observed many times. The rearrangement joins TRBV6-5 to TRBJ2-3, with 9 positions matching TRBD2. Per the germline V gene, CDR1 is MNHEY and CDR2 is SVGAGI. The CDR3 sequence is 13 residues long. The trim removed 6 bases at V and 12 bases at J, leaving 10 bases unmatched. The CDR3 region is CASSYNPSGEQYF. CDR3 DNA: TGTGCCAGCAGCTATAATCCTAGCGGGGAACAGTATTTT.

This clonotype was recorded many times. The V gene is TRBV7-8, the J gene TRBJ2-7; D is ambiguous. The CDR3 is 13 amino acids. With 3 bases removed from V and 3 bases from J, the gap between germline ends came to 9 bases. The germline V gene has CDR1 SGHVS and CDR2 FQNEAQ. The CDR3 nucleotides read TGTGCCAGCAGCTTGGGCGTTGACTACGAGCAGTACTTC. Translated, it gives CASSLGVDYEQYF.

This clonotype was seen more than once but under ten times. The J gene is TRBJ2-3, the V gene TRBV7-2; 9 positions match TRBD2. Unmatched junction bases numbered 4, after V lost 2 bases and J lost 4 bases. This CDR3 contains 15 residues. Germline CDR1 reads SGHTA; CDR2 reads FQGNSA. CDR3 in amino acids: CASSLLLAGADTQYF. CDR3 coding DNA: TGTGCCAGCAGCTTACTACTAGCGGGCGCAGATACGCAGTATTTT. The full variable domain, completed using reference TRBV7-2 and TRBJ2-3, is GAGVSQSPSNKVTEKGKDVELRCDPISGHTALYWYRQSLGQGLEFLIYFQGNSAPDKSGLPSDRFSAERTGGSVSTLTIQRTQQEDSAVYLCASSLLLAGADTQYFGPGTRLTVL.

The chain employs TRBV27 and TRBJ2-3, with 8 bases fitting TRBD1. CDR3 size: 14 residues. With 4 bases clipped from V and 1 base from J, the junction kept 1 base outside the gene matches. CDR1 is MNHEY and CDR2 is SMNVEV in the germline V gene (reference sequence). The chain's CDR3 is CASSSQGGTDTQYF. DNA of the CDR3: TGTGCCAGCAGTTCACAGGGGGGCACAGATACGCAGTATTTT.

This rearrangement joins TRBV11-2 to TRBJ2-3, with 12 positions matching TRBD2. This CDR3 contains 23 residues. CDR1 is SGHAT, CDR2 FQNNGV, per germline. V was pared by 1 base and J by 0 bases, with 20 bases of the junction left unmatched. Here the CDR3 DNA reads TGTGCCAGCAGCTTAGTATTGGGGGGACCTACTAGCGGGGGGCCGGGTAGCACAGATACGCAGTATTTT. This codes for CASSLVLGGPTSGGPGSTDTQYF. Full variable domain (remainder filled in from reference TRBV11-2 and TRBJ2-3): EAGVAQSPRYKIIEKRQSVAFWCNPISGHATLYWYQQILGQGPKLLIQFQNNGVVDDSQLPKDRFSAERLKGVDSTLKIQPAKLEDSAVYLCASSLVLGGPTSGGPGSTDTQYFGPGTRLTVL.

The chain employs TRBV29-1 and TRBJ1-3; D is uncertain. Trimming cost V 6 bases and J 3 bases, with 6 bases left between them. Germline values: CDR1 SQVTM, CDR2 ANQGSEA. The CDR3 covers 11 residues. CDR3 nucleotides: TGCAGCGTAGTAATTGGAAACACCATATATTTT. It specifies CSVVIGNTIYF.

This clonotype was found many times. This chain connects TRBV9 to TRBJ1-6; D is uncertain. The germline CDR1 and CDR2 sequences are SGDLS and YYNGEE. V shed 3 bases and J shed 8 bases, with 12 bases lying between them. This CDR3 comprises 14 residues. The CDR3 DNA reads TGTGCCAGCAGCGCGTCTGACTCGGATTCACCCCTCCACTTT. This codes for CASSASDSDSPLHF.

The chain carries TRBV4-3 and TRBJ2-1, with 11 bases that match TRBD1. Per germline, CDR1 LGHNA and CDR2 YSLEER. This CDR3 region has 16 residues. The J segment lost 6 bases and the V segment lost 5 bases, leaving 9 bases of the junction unmatched. CDR3 in DNA: TGCGCCAGCAGCACGCGAACCGGGACAGGGGGCAATGAGCAGTTCTTC. It codes for CASSTRTGTGGNEQFF.

The chain uses TRBV4-2 and TRBJ2-2, with 9 nucleotides matching TRBD2. V trimming: 0 bases; J trimming: 4 bases; junction bases outside the gene matches: 6. Germline CDR1 reads LGHNA; CDR2 reads YNFKEQ. The CDR3 is 17 amino acids. CDR3 nucleotides: TGTGCCAGCAGCCAAGACTCTAGCGGGACAATCACCGGGGAGCTGTTTTTT. As protein: CASSQDSSGTITGELFF.

This clonotype was detected only a few times. This chain joins TRBV7-8 and TRBJ2-5; a weak D match, TRBD1 (5 bases). This CDR3 comprises 13 residues. Deletions cut 8 bases from V and 2 bases from J, with 12 bases between. Germline V gives CDR1 SGHVS, CDR2 FQNEAQ. CDR3 residues: CASLSQGQETQYF. The DNA of the CDR3 is TGTGCCAGCCTAAGTCAGGGACAAGAGACCCAGTACTTC. Variable domain in full (rest from reference TRBV7-8 and TRBJ2-5): GAGVSQSPRYKVAKRGQDVALRCDPISGHVSLFWYQQALGQGPEFLTYFQNEAQLDKSGLPSDRFFAERPEGSVSTLKIQRTQQEDSAVYLCASLSQGQETQYFGPGTRLLVL.

This chain uses TRBV6-2 or TRBV6-3 with TRBJ2-5; D may be TRBD2 (6 bases). Germline CDR1 MNHEY, CDR2 SVGEGT. CDR3 length: 15 amino acids. The V end was cut by 0 bases, the J end by 1 base, with 9 bases between. The CDR3 loop is CASSYSGRLQETQYF. Here the CDR3 DNA reads TGTGCCAGCAGTTACTCAGGGAGGCTCCAAGAGACCCAGTACTTC.

This clonotype was counted between two and nine times. Written as DNA, the CDR3 is TGCGCCAGCAGCCGCGCAGCGGGGGACACCGGGGAGCTGTTTTTT. This translates into CASSRAAGDTGELFF. The V gene is TRBV4-3, the J gene TRBJ2-2; 8 bases line up with TRBD2. The CDR3 runs 15 residues. CDR1 LGHNA and CDR2 YSLEER come from the germline V gene. The V and J ends lost 4 bases and 3 bases, in that order; junction bases with no gene match: 4.

The rearrangement uses TRBV6-2 or TRBV6-3 and TRBJ2-1, with 7 nucleotides matching TRBD2. CDR3 length equals 16 residues. The ends lost 3 bases at V and 4 bases at J; junction bases unmatched: 9. From germline, CDR1 is MNHEY and CDR2 SVGEGT. CDR3 amino acids: CASSYWGGSSYNEQFF. The CDR3 bases are TGTGCCAGCAGTTATTGGGGAGGGAGCTCTTACAATGAGCAGTTCTTC.

This clonotype appeared many times. The rearrangement joins TRBV12-3 or TRBV12-4 to TRBJ2-2; a possible D gene is TRBD2 (6 bases). The CDR3 sequence is 14 residues long. V gave up 2 bases and J gave up 5 bases, with 9 bases separating them. The CDR3 sequence is CASSLRLETGELFF. DNA for the CDR3: TGTGCCAGCAGTTTACGACTAGAGACCGGGGAGCTGTTTTTT.

This clonotype was detected a few times. The chain recombines TRBV2 with TRBJ1-1; TRBD1 might be the D (5 bases). V lost 7 bases to trimming and J lost 6 bases, with 18 bases between them. This CDR3 has 14 residues. Germline CDR1 SNHLY, CDR2 FYNNEI. CDR3 loop: CASTPGGGYPEAFF. CDR3 nucleotide sequence: TGTGCCAGCACTCCCGGCGGGGGTTACCCTGAAGCTTTCTTT.

The rearrangement joins TRBV6-2 or TRBV6-3 to TRBJ2-1; 10 bases match TRBD1. This CDR3 comprises 16 residues. The germline CDR1 and CDR2 sequences are MNHEY and SVGEGT. The V and J ends lost 6 bases and 7 bases, in that order; junction bases with no gene match: 12. For the CDR3, the DNA is TGTGCCAGCAGAACTCGGGACAGGGGCTTTTCGAATGAGCAGTTCTTC. Residues: CASRTRDRGFSNEQFF.

The chain employs TRBV15 and TRBJ1-1; the D gene is possibly TRBD1 (5 bases). Germline CDR1 LNHNV, CDR2 YYDKDF (reference sequence). The ends were cut back, 8 bases at V and 2 bases at J, with 9 bases in the middle. CDR3 length: 12 residues. Here the CDR3 DNA reads TGTGCCACCTGGGACGGAAACACTGAAGCTTTCTTT. It specifies CATWDGNTEAFF.

CDR3 nucleotide sequence: TGTGCCAGCAGCCCGGGCCGACAGTCCTACGAGCAGTACTTC. It is translated as CASSPGRQSYEQYF. The chain uses TRBV6-5 and TRBJ2-7, with D possibly being TRBD1 (5 bases). The CDR3 sequence is 14 residues long. The V gene's germline CDR1 is MNHEY and CDR2 SVGAGI. The V and J ends lost 6 bases and 1 base respectively, with 13 bases between them.

This clonotype occurred a few times. The chain joins TRBV11-3 to TRBJ1-2, with TRBD1 as a possible D gene (5 bases). This CDR3 is 16 amino acids long. CDR1 is SGHNT and CDR2 is YENEEA in the germline V gene. Trimming pared 5 bases from V and 0 bases from J, leaving 16 bases between. Here the CDR3 reads CASSPGRVGSNYGYTF. In DNA form, the CDR3 reads TGTGCCAGCAGCCCAGGGCGAGTCGGATCTAACTATGGCTACACCTTC.

This clonotype has a count of ten or more. The chain combines TRBV7-2 with TRBJ2-3; 8 positions agree with TRBD2. The CDR3 loop spans 16 amino acids. Trimming took 4 bases from V and 6 from J; bases not matched to a gene: 12. The germline V gene has CDR1 SGHTA and CDR2 FQGNSA. The CDR3 bases are TGTGCCAGCAGCTCCTGGTGGCGGGGGGTCGGGGATACGCAGTATTTT. Its translation: CASSSWWRGVGDTQYF.

The chain is built from TRBV30 and TRBJ1-3, with a weak D call TRBD1 (5 bases). The CDR3 is made up of 14 amino acids. The germline V gene encodes CDR1 GTSNPN and CDR2 SVGIG (reference sequence). The V end was cut by 0 bases, the J end by 2 bases, with 8 bases between. The CDR3 DNA sequence: TGTGCCTGGAGTGTACCGGGGGCTGGAAACACCATATATTTT. Its protein product is CAWSVPGAGNTIYF.

The chain recombines TRBV27 with TRBJ1-4; D gene unclear. CDR3 length: 22 amino acids. The V end was cut by 1 base, the J end by 0 bases, with 27 bases between. Per germline, CDR1 MNHEY and CDR2 SMNVEV (reference sequence). DNA of the CDR3: TGTGCCAGCAGTTTATTTATTCCGAACACCCCATCTTATGACGCAACTAATGAAAAACTGTTTTTT. Translating it yields CASSLFIPNTPSYDATNEKLFF.

The sample holds many counts of this clonotype. The chain couples TRBV4-1 to TRBJ2-1, with D perhaps assigned TRBD1 or TRBD2 (6 bases each). The CDR3 spans 17 residues. Trimming cost V 2 bases and J 0 bases, with 14 bases left between them. Germline V gives CDR1 MGHRA, CDR2 YSYEKL. The CDR3 DNA is TGCGCCAGCAGCCAACGGTCGGGGGCGAGCTCCTACAATGAGCAGTTCTTC. It yields the protein CASSQRSGASSYNEQFF.

This clonotype was counted at least ten times. The V call is TRBV5-6, the J call TRBJ2-2; D is possibly TRBD1 or TRBD2 (5 bases each). Trimming removed 0 bases at V and 6 bases at J, with 6 bases between. The CDR3 runs to 13 residues. Germline V lookup: CDR1 SGHDT, CDR2 YYEEEE. The CDR3: CASSLGGPGELFF. For the CDR3, the DNA is TGTGCCAGCAGCTTGGGGGGACCCGGGGAGCTGTTTTTT.

This clonotype was seen more than once but under ten times. The chain employs TRBV4-3 and TRBJ2-3, with unresolved D. Germline-derived CDR1 and CDR2 are LGHNA and YSLEER. The V and J ends lost 0 bases and 2 bases respectively, with 9 bases between them. This CDR3 has 15 amino acids. The CDR3 reads CASSQDWPPTDTQYF. The CDR3 DNA sequence: TGCGCCAGCAGCCAAGATTGGCCTCCCACAGATACGCAGTATTTT.

This clonotype was seen more than once but under ten times. V and J are TRBV15 and TRBJ2-7; possible D gene TRBD1, 7 bases. The CDR3 is 14 amino acids. The V end was cut by 3 bases, the J end by 6 bases, with 15 bases between. CDR1 is LNHNV and CDR2 is YYDKDF in the germline V gene (reference sequence). CDR3 sequence (DNA): TGTGCCACCAGCAGCTTAGGGAGGACAGGCGAGCAGTACTTC. Translated, it gives CATSSLGRTGEQYF. Full variable domain (remainder filled in from reference TRBV15 and TRBJ2-7): DAMVIQNPRYQVTQFGKPVTLSCSQTLNHNVMYWYQQKSSQAPKLLFHYYDKDFNNEADTPDNFQSRRPNTSFCFLDIRSPGLGDTAMYLCATSSLGRTGEQYFGPGTRLTVT.

The sample holds a few counts of this clonotype. The chain recombines TRBV15 with TRBJ2-7; TRBD2 matches 7 bases. V was clipped by 1 base and J by 2 bases; unmatched bases: 8. There are 16 residues in the CDR3. In germline, CDR1 is LNHNV, CDR2 YYDKDF (reference sequence). The DNA for the CDR3 is TGTGCCACCAGCAGAGTGGGAGGGCAGACCCCCTACGAGCAGTACTTC. This sequence encodes CATSRVGGQTPYEQYF.